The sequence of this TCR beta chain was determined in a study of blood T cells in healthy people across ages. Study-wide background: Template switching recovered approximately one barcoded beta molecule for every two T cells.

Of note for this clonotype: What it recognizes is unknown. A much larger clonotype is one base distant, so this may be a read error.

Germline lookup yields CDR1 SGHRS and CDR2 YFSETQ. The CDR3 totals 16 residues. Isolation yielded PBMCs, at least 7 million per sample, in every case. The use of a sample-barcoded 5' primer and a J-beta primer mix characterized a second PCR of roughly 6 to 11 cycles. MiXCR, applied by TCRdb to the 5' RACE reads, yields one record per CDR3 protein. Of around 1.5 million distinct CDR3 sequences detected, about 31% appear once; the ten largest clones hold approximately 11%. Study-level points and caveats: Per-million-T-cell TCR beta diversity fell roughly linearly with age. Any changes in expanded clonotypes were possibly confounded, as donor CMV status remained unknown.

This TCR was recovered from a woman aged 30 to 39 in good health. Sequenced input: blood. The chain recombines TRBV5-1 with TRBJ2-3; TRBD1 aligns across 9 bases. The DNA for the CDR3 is TGCGTCAGCAGCTACTACAGGGGGCCGGGAACAGATACGCAGTATTTT. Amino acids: CVSSYYRGPGTDTQYF.